This TCR beta chain was sequenced during a study of CD8 T cells in ankylosing spondylitis. Study results and limitations: The study looked at matched synovial fluid samples from ankylosing spondylitis patients. Disease-linked clones were reported to be significantly enriched there. Earlier authors reported some of these motif variants in reactive arthritis synovial fluid and blood. Relatively rare in peripheral blood, disease-linked clones were also CD8+.

Details on this clonotype: Its target is unknown.

TCRdb reanalysed the 5' RACE reads using MiXCR and keeps one entry per CDR3 protein. The sample has under 130,000 distinct CDR3 sequences; approximately 25% are singletons. The V end lost 3 bases, the J end lost 8 bases, and 17 bases lay between the germline ends. The CDR3 spans 15 residues. Germline CDR1 and CDR2: SGHRS and YFSETQ. The V gene is TRBV5-1, the J gene TRBJ1-4; D is unresolved. This TCR was sampled from a male donor with ankylosing spondylitis. Sequenced: synovial fluid, either unsorted or a sorted T cell fraction (not recorded which). This chain's CDR3 is CASSSTPEQAEKLFF. CDR3 bases: TGCGCCAGCAGCTCCACTCCGGAGCAGGCGGAAAAACTGTTTTTT.